These T cell receptor beta chains were read from a single sample in a study of human T cells and chemical hapten exposure. TCRdb processed the RACE reads anew with MiXCR; each CDR3 protein has one entry. Among around 44,000 distinct CDR3 sequences listed, around 3.8% were seen once. This specimen consisted of whole blood, obtained in connection with sensitization to the hapten diphenylcyclopropenone (DPC). The receptors here all came from a man in his fifties with alopecia areata. Some clones in this sample may be carry-over from other donors' samples. Each CDR3 is given with its conserved first and last residue. A D gene is named only where the DNA matches it firmly. A row's size may be missing; if present it is once, few, many or a size class.

abundance	v_gene	j_gene	d_gene	CDR3nt	CDR3aa
many	TRBV6-5	TRBJ1-2	-	TGTGCCAGCACTGTAGACAGAAACTATGGCTACACCTTC	CASTVDRNYGYTF
many	TRBV5-1	TRBJ1-1	-	TGCGCCAGCAGCCCGGCAATGGAGGGAGGGGCTGAAGCTTTCTTT	CASSPAMEGGAEAFF
many	TRBV24-1	TRBJ2-5	-	TGTGCCACCAGTGATCCAAACGGGCAGGGGTTAGAGACCCAGTACTTC	CATSDPNGQGLETQYF
few	TRBV30	TRBJ1-2	-	TGTGCCAAGGAGCGGGGGGGCGCGTATGGCTACACCTTC	CAKERGGAYGYTF
-	TRBV12-3/TRBV12-4	TRBJ2-7	TRBD1	TGTGCCAGCAGTCAACCGGGACAGGGAGTTTACGAGCAGTACTTC	CASSQPGQGVYEQYF
many	TRBV11-2	TRBJ2-1	-	TGTGCCAGCAGCTTTATCTATGAGCAGTTCTTC	CASSFIYEQFF
many	TRBV5-6	TRBJ2-2	TRBD2	TGTGCCAGCAGCTTGGGACTAGCCACCGGGGAGCTGTTTTTT	CASSLGLATGELFF
many	TRBV6-5	TRBJ2-3	TRBD1	TGTGCCAGCAGTCGGGACAGGGCAGATACGCAGTATTTT	CASSRDRADTQYF
many	TRBV28	TRBJ2-7	-	TGTGCCAGCAGTTTATGGCCAGGGAAAGACGAGCAGTACTTC	CASSLWPGKDEQYF
many	TRBV28	TRBJ2-7	TRBD2	TGTGCCAGCAGTTTGTTGCGGGAGTACGAGCAGTACTTC	CASSLLREYEQYF
many	TRBV10-2	TRBJ2-5	-	TGCGCCAGCAGTGAGTCCTTTACTAGATTCGAGACCCAGTACTTC	CASSESFTRFETQYF
many	TRBV4-2	TRBJ1-1	-	TGTGCCAGCAGCCAAGATCCCACGGTAAGGGGAGCTTTCTTT	CASSQDPTVRGAFF
many	TRBV7-8	TRBJ2-2	-	TGTGCCAGCAGCCGGACAGAGATGAACACCGGGGAGCTGTTTTTT	CASSRTEMNTGELFF
many	TRBV7-6	TRBJ2-1	-	TGTGCCAGCAGCTCCCTCTCGGAGTACAATGAGCAGTTCTTC	CASSSLSEYNEQFF
many	TRBV28	TRBJ2-7	-	TGTGCCAGCGTAAGGGGTTCTTTCTCCTACGAGCAGTACTTC	CASVRGSFSYEQYF